The TCR beta chain under discussion was sequenced for a study of response to subunit inactivated influenza vaccine (dated 2018 in TCRdb). For context, the study as a whole: Deep quantitative profiling of the T cell receptor repertoire was used in the study to follow responses to a trivalent subunit inactivated influenza vaccine.

The junction shows trimming of 4 bases on V and 6 bases on J, plus 16 bases between the germline ends. Based on the germline V gene, the CDR1 and CDR2 sequences are MGHRA and YSYEKL. Reading from cysteine to phenylalanine, the CDR3 counts 14 amino acids. The kept DNA is CDR3 alone, 42 bases in frame from the first base. Receptors were amplified or captured by RT-PCR. Instrument on record: Illumina HiSeq 2500. TCRdb redid the processing of the public reads, applying fastp at Q25 and MiXCR, and retained in-frame beta chains. Records with the same CDR3 protein are collapsed into one entry carrying the most frequent genes and DNA. Counted in this sample were over 800,000 distinct CDR3 sequences; about 20% of them appeared once. The ten top clones hold about a tenth of the sample. This clonotype has just a few counts. This receptor's antigen is unknown. The input lacks base qualities; no much larger clone sits a single base away.

What the research found in general, with its limitations: According to the authors, only a limited number of new T cells may be recruited by each seasonal influenza vaccination.

Recombination joined TRBV4-1 with TRBJ2-7; the D gene is tentatively TRBD1 or TRBD2, each matching 5 bases. Material: PBMCs from blood, obtained roughly 5 days after vaccination. This sequence was found in a man in his forties or fifties who received an inactivated influenza vaccine. Donor details come from another sample of the same person, matched by shared clones. For the CDR3, the sequence is CASSPRGTGFEQYF. In nucleotides, the sequence is TGCGCCAGCAGCCCGAGGGGCACAGGTTTCGAGCAGTACTTC.